The rows below give T cell receptor beta chains drawn from one sample of a study of blood T cell repertoires in COVID-19. TCRdb keeps only in-frame clones here, not all; method: immunoSEQ multiplex PCR. The sample lists over 35,000 clones, approximately 90% seen once, with 3.9% in the top ten. Sequencing was performed on peripheral blood. These receptors were taken from a man between 40 and 49 years old with COVID-19, enrolled during active disease. CDR3s include the opening cysteine and the closing phenylalanine or tryptophan. The D gene is left open where the match is weak. Some rows have no size entry. The others give once, few or many, or a class for an expanded clone.

TGTGACCCCGCCGATAATCGGGGTGGTTGGAACACCATATATTTT CDPADNRGGWNTIYF TRBJ1-3 TRBV19 NA NA
TGTGCCACCAGCAGAATGGGGACAGGGAGTCCCCTTAACTATGGCTACACCTTC CATSRMGTGSPLNYGYTF TRBJ1-2 TRBV15 NA TRBD1
TGTGCCAGCAGTGAATACAGGGGTCTCGAGCAGTACTTC CASSEYRGLEQYF TRBJ2-7 TRBV2 NA TRBD1
TGTGCCAGCAGATCGGACAGTAGCTCCTACAATGAGCAGTTCTTC CASRSDSSSYNEQFF TRBJ2-1 TRBV7-3 NA NA
TGTGCCAGCAGCTCCCAGGGGGCCAAACTGTTTTTT CASSSQGAKLFF TRBJ1-4 TRBV11-2 NA TRBD1
TGTGCCAGCAGCGATTCGGGACACTTCACAGATACGCAGTATTTT CASSDSGHFTDTQYF TRBJ2-3 TRBV5-4 NA NA
TGTGCCAGTAGCTTGTCGACAGGGGCTTTATCGTCTGGGGCCAACGTCCTGACTTTC CASSLSTGALSSGANVLTF TRBJ2-6 TRBV19 once TRBD1
TGTGCCAGCAGCTTAGATGTAAGGGACAGGATCTTCTTC CASSLDVRDRIFF TRBJ2-7 TRBV11-2 once TRBD1
TGCGCCAGCAGTGAGTCGATTCGGGCCAAAAACATTCAGTACTTC CASSESIRAKNIQYF TRBJ2-4 TRBV10-2 NA NA
TGTGCCAGCAGCTTAGTCCGCGCGACCGGGGAGCTGTTTTTT CASSLVRATGELFF TRBJ2-2 TRBV7-8 NA NA
TGTGCCAGCAGTACCTCCTCCGGGACATCGAACACTGAAGCTTTCTTT CASSTSSGTSNTEAFF TRBJ1-1 TRBV28 NA NA
TGTGCCAGCACCACAACCGGGACAGGGGGACCTAATCAGCCCCAGCATTTT CASTTTGTGGPNQPQHF TRBJ1-5 TRBV5-6 NA TRBD1
TGTGCCAGCAACTTTGCGGGGGGGTATAATTCACCCCTCCACTTT CASNFAGGYNSPLHF TRBJ1-6 TRBV28 few NA
TGTGCCATCAGTGAGTCAGGGGGAACTAATGAAAAACTGTTTTTT CAISESGGTNEKLFF TRBJ1-4 TRBV10-3 NA NA
TGTGCCAGCAGTTTTGGCCTAAGGAGTACTGAAGCTTTCTTT CASSFGLRSTEAFF TRBJ1-1 TRBV28 NA NA
TGTGCCAGCAGCCTAGCAGCGGGAGGGCCGGAGACCCAGTACTTC CASSLAAGGPETQYF TRBJ2-5 TRBV9 NA TRBD2
TGTGCCAGCAGCCTGGGTGGACAGTCCTACGAGCAGTACTTC CASSLGGQSYEQYF TRBJ2-7 TRBV7-9 few NA
TGCGCCAGCCGACCCGCTTCTGGGACAGGGGGGATTGGGACTGAAGCTTTCTTT CASRPASGTGGIGTEAFF TRBJ1-1 TRBV5-1 few TRBD1
TGTGCCAGCAGTTCTTGGGACAGGGCGGGAAACACCATATATTTT CASSSWDRAGNTIYF TRBJ1-3 TRBV6-5 NA TRBD1
TGTGCCAGCAGTGAACAGGGTCCCTACGAGCAGTACTTC CASSEQGPYEQYF TRBJ2-7 TRBV25-1 once NA
TGCGCCGCAGTTCTCATGGGGGGGCGGAACACTGAAGCTTTCTTT CAAVLMGGRNTEAFF TRBJ1-1 TRBV23-1 NA NA
TGCGCCAGCAGCGCACAACAGGTGCAAAACACTGAAGCTTTCTTT CASSAQQVQNTEAFF TRBJ1-1 TRBV5-1 NA NA
TGCGCCAGCAGCCTGGGACAGGGAGTAGGGTCACCCCTCCACTTT CASSLGQGVGSPLHF TRBJ1-6 TRBV5-1 NA TRBD1
TGTGCCAGCAGCTTACCCCCTAGCGGGACGCAGTATTTT CASSLPPSGTQYF TRBJ2-3 TRBV7-2 NA TRBD2
TGTGCCAGCAGTTTTGGGGGCGGCAATGAGCAGTTCTTC CASSFGGGNEQFF TRBJ2-1 TRBV12-3/TRBV12-4 NA NA
TGTGCCAGCAGCTTGGGTACTAGCGGTGAGCAGTTCTTC CASSLGTSGEQFF TRBJ2-1 TRBV5-4 NA TRBD2
TGTGCCAGCAGCTCCCTGGGCGGGGTCGACTCCTACGAGCAGTACTTC CASSSLGGVDSYEQYF TRBJ2-7 TRBV5-4 NA NA
TGTGCCAGCAGCCTGGTGGGACAGGGGACCTACGAGCAGTACTTC CASSLVGQGTYEQYF TRBJ2-7 TRBV27 few TRBD1
TGCGCCAGCCAGGGGGCCGGGAACACTGAAGCTTTCTTT CASQGAGNTEAFF TRBJ1-1 TRBV5-1 NA TRBD1
TGCGCCAGCAGCTTGGGCCAGGGCGGCGAGCAGTACTTC CASSLGQGGEQYF TRBJ2-7 TRBV5-1 NA NA
TGTGCCAGCAGCCACCGGGGGATGGGCGATGAGCAGTTCTTC CASSHRGMGDEQFF TRBJ2-1 TRBV7-9 NA NA
TGTGCCAGCAGCTCTACTAGCGGGGGGGCCTCAAATGAGCAGTTCTTC CASSSTSGGASNEQFF TRBJ2-1 TRBV7-2 NA TRBD2
TGTGCTAGTGGTTTGGGACAGGGAAGAAGCCAAGAGACCCAGTACTTC CASGLGQGRSQETQYF TRBJ2-5 TRBV12-5 NA TRBD1
TGTGCCAGCAGCCCGGGACAGGGGAACTATGGCTACACCTTC CASSPGQGNYGYTF TRBJ1-2 TRBV7-8 once TRBD1
TGCGCCAGCAGTGAGTCGGGGAGAATCGGAAACACCATATATTTT CASSESGRIGNTIYF TRBJ1-3 TRBV10-1 NA NA
TGTGCCAGCAGTCCCCCGGCAGGGTCGAATCAGCCCCAGCATTTT CASSPPAGSNQPQHF TRBJ1-5 TRBV28 NA NA
TGCGCCAGCAGCTCTAGCGGGGAGACCCAGTACTTC CASSSSGETQYF TRBJ2-5 TRBV5-1 NA TRBD2
TGTGCCAGCAGCCAACCCGGGACAGGGTCCTACGAGCAGTACTTC CASSQPGTGSYEQYF TRBJ2-7 TRBV25-1 NA TRBD1
TGTGCCAGCAGCCCGGACAGGGACGAGCAGTACTTC CASSPDRDEQYF TRBJ2-7 TRBV9 NA TRBD1
TGTGCCAGCAGCCTAGTGGACAGGCTGAAAGAGACCCAGTACTTC CASSLVDRLKETQYF TRBJ2-5 TRBV13 NA TRBD1
TGTGCCAGCAGCGGCCCCAGGGTGACAGATACGCAGTATTTT CASSGPRVTDTQYF TRBJ2-3 TRBV9 NA NA
TGTGCCAGCAGTCAACCGGGACAGGGAACCTCCTACGAGCAGTACTTC CASSQPGQGTSYEQYF TRBJ2-7 TRBV28 NA TRBD1
TGTGCCTGTCAGTTATCTGGGGCCAACGTCCTGACTTTC CACQLSGANVLTF TRBJ2-6 TRBV30 NA NA
TGTGCCAGCAGCGGTAGGACTAGTGCCCAGGGGGAGACCCAGTACTTC CASSGRTSAQGETQYF TRBJ2-5 TRBV11-3 NA NA
TGTGCCAGCTCAGGGACAGCCTATGGCTACACCTTC CASSGTAYGYTF TRBJ1-2 TRBV18 NA TRBD1
TGCGCCAGCAGCCCCATGGGACTGGACTACGAGCAGTACTTC CASSPMGLDYEQYF TRBJ2-7 TRBV5-1 NA NA
TGTGCCAGCTCCCTCGGGGTGGGGGGAAATCAGCCCCAGCATTTT CASSLGVGGNQPQHF TRBJ1-5 TRBV18 NA NA
TGTGCCAGCAGTGCACACAGGGGGATTCCGGGCACAGATACGCAGTATTTT CASSAHRGIPGTDTQYF TRBJ2-3 TRBV6-1 NA TRBD1
TGTGCCAGCAGTGACCCCGGACAGGGGGCGTCCGGCTACACCTTC CASSDPGQGASGYTF TRBJ1-2 TRBV28 NA TRBD1
TGTGCCAGCAGCCAAGAGCTACGAGCTTTCTTT CASSQELRAFF TRBJ1-1 TRBV3-1/TRBV3-2 NA NA
TGTGCCAGCAGCTCCCGGACAGGGGAACTGTTTTTT CASSSRTGELFF TRBJ1-4 TRBV7-9 NA TRBD1
TGTGCCAGCAGCCAAGCGGGAGGGCTATCAGATACGCAGTATTTT CASSQAGGLSDTQYF TRBJ2-3 TRBV3-1/TRBV3-2 NA TRBD2
TGTGCCAGCAGAAGAGGTGGGGGCAATTCACCCCTCCACTTT CASRRGGGNSPLHF TRBJ1-6 TRBV14 NA NA
TGCGCCAGCAGCCTAGCGGGGAACCAGGATAGCACAGATACGCAGTATTTT CASSLAGNQDSTDTQYF TRBJ2-3 TRBV4-1 NA TRBD2